A selection of T cell receptor beta chains follows, all from one sample in a study of blood T cell repertoires in COVID-19. The protocol was immunoSEQ multiplex PCR, while the TCRdb copy is restricted to in-frame clones and leaves out a portion. The repertoire includes about 240,000 clones, 80% to 90% of them detected once, and 6.2% sits in the top ten. The material sequenced was peripheral blood. These receptors were taken from a man aged 55-75 years with acute or convalescent COVID-19. CDR3s include the opening cysteine and the closing phenylalanine or tryptophan. Fields, in order: V gene, CDR3 protein.

TRBV29-1 | CSVDRTGELFF
TRBV11-2 | CASSLKGSGTDTQYF
TRBV30 | CAWSVQGTVQPQHF
TRBV5-6 | CASSFLTGGNYEQYF
TRBV7-9 | CASSPSTSSGNTIYF
TRBV24-1 | CATTGRGGSTDTQYF
TRBV5-5 | CASTHLAGGTGELFF
TRBV6-2/TRBV6-3 | CASSNTGGPYEQYF
TRBV9 | CASGGLADREQFF
TRBV28 | CASIGELYTEAFF
TRBV3-1/TRBV3-2 | CASSQEGGLRNQQYF
TRBV6-5 | CASRPPGGREKLFF
TRBV6-6 | CASRTDRDYEQYF
TRBV7-2 | CASSSGTYNEQFF
TRBV14 | CASSQGRSRNTEAFF
TRBV20-1 | CSASRDRGTEAFF
TRBV18 | CASSPGLAGLNEQFF
TRBV11-3 | CASSLKLAGAEQYF
TRBV5-1 | CASSPQGREEKLFF
TRBV7-3 | CASSINPRGTSGREYRTYNEQFF
TRBV6-5 | CASYPQTGNYGYTF
TRBV6-2/TRBV6-3 | CASSHPPAGPGNEKLFF
TRBV9 | CASSVGTGNSPLHF
TRBV5-1 | CASSTGFYNEQFF
TRBV7-2 | CASSYRQGATDTQYF
TRBV6-4 | CASSDQREYDEQFF
TRBV12-5 | CASGLVLGQGRDISPLHF
TRBV12-5 | CASGGTSEGTDTQYF
TRBV11-2 | CASRPTSGKGSEQFF
TRBV29-1 | CSAAGTGVTKNIQYF
TRBV18 | CASSPVREGEETQYF
TRBV19 | CASSKREHSNQPQHF
TRBV28 | CASSLEGQGVLEQYF
TRBV3-1/TRBV3-2 | CASRKGASSSYNEQFF
TRBV18 | CASSPPAGTVGTEAFF
TRBV5-6 | CASSPQGNYGYTF
TRBV12-3/TRBV12-4 | CASSPDTYTEAFF
TRBV5-5 | CASSLGQGQETQYF
TRBV12-3/TRBV12-4 | CASSFRGPATIYF
TRBV28 | CASSLWSGNTEAFF
TRBV19 | CASTSGNEQFF
TRBV6-1 | CASSETGVAYEQYF
TRBV6-6 | CASSRDSDQPQHF
TRBV27 | CASSPGMGNQPQHF
TRBV7-2 | CASSLSGGSYEQYF
TRBV28 | CASRRTGVGQPQHF
TRBV30 | CAWGSGLAGVYEQYF
TRBV7-9 | CASSSRSGGRALETQYF
TRBV4-3 | CASSQDMNQKGGTQYF
TRBV3-1/TRBV3-2 | CASSLKRGGNTEAFF
TRBV6-6 | CASSYKLGAEAFF
TRBV7-9 | CASSSQGNPSYEQYF
TRBV6-1 | CASSEGTGPFGELFF
TRBV19 | CASSIASGSTYEQYF
TRBV2 | CASLGHFQETQYF
TRBV5-6 | CASSEYPQGPTGGYTF